The entry below describes one T cell receptor (beta chain). The antigen is undetermined. This entry belongs to a study of blood T cells in healthy people across ages. Study findings and constraints: Underestimates were what the diversity estimates from one million T cells were considered to be. Both naive CD4+ cell counts and diversity were greater in long-lived donors than in aged donors.

Alongside a J-beta primer mix, a sample-barcoded 5' primer served in a second PCR lasting about 7 to 12 cycles. From the 5' RACE reads, TCRdb called clonotypes with MiXCR, one entry per CDR3 protein. This table holds about 1.1 million distinct CDR3 sequences, 35% to 40% found once. Trimming pared 3 bases from V and 4 bases from J, leaving 9 bases between. The CDR3 length is 13 residues. The chain is built from TRBV12-3 or TRBV12-4 and TRBJ1-2; weak D call: TRBD1 (5 bases). The specimen was blood. The sequence was obtained from a young man in good health. In DNA form, the CDR3 reads TGTGCCAGCAGTTTGGGGGGTCCCTATGGCTACACCTTC. Encoded protein: CASSLGGPYGYTF.